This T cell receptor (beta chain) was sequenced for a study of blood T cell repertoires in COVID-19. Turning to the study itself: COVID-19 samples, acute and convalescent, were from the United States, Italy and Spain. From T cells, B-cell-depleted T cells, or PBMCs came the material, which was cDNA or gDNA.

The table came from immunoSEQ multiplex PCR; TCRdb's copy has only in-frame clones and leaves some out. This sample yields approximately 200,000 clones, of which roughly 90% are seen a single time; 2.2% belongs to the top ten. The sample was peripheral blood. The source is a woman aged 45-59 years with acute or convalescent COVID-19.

CDR3 region: CASSATGTNYGYTF. CDR3 DNA: TGTGCCAGCAGCGCGACAGGGACGAACTATGGCTACACCTTC. The chain couples TRBV5-8 to TRBJ1-2, with TRBD1 identical over 7 bases. Losses at the gene ends were 4 bases for V and 2 bases for J; bases not matched to a gene: 5. Germline CDR1 reads SGHTS; CDR2 reads YDEGEE. This CDR3 contains 14 residues. Using reference TRBV5-8 and TRBJ1-2 for the parts outside the CDR3, the full variable domain is EAGVTQSPTHLIKTRGQQATLRCSPISGHTSVYWYQQALGLGLQFLLWYDEGEERNRGNFPPRFSGRQFPNYSSELNVNALELEDSALYLCASSATGTNYGYTFGSGTRLTVV.